This T cell receptor (beta chain) was recorded in a study of blood T cell repertoires in COVID-19 (dated by TCRdb to 2020 to 2022). Looking at the study overall: Collaborator samples came from the United States, Italy and Spain and covered acute and convalescent phases of COVID-19. The prospective study material was composed of cDNA or gDNA derived from T cells, B-cell-depleted T cells, or PBMCs. The dataset comprised deeply sampled blood TCRbeta repertoires from subjects exposed to, actively infected with, or recovered from COVID-19. A freely available public database, intended as a resource for researchers studying the immune response to SARS-CoV-2, is where the repertoires were released. Samples were obtained from the ongoing ImmuneRACE study (first 160 participants) and from roughly 1,300 subjects provided by 6 global collaborators. A de-identified subject ID, COVID-19 status, age in years and sex were almost always included in the sample metadata. Where HLA class I and class II types were available, the types were taken from metadata supplied by the sample provider, not from assay-based typing.

The cysteine opens and the phenylalanine closes a CDR3 of 14 amino acids. Only CDR3 DNA remains: 42 bases, in frame from the first base. In the germline V gene, CDR1 corresponds to SNHLY and CDR2 to FYNNEI. V is cut by 4 bases and J by 5 bases, and the space between the germline ends is 14 bases. What the study reported, not specific to this receptor: Clinical and demographic metadata were provided uncurated, with the amount varying by source and participant.

On this clone: Its target antigen remains unknown. It has no much larger one-base neighbor in the sample; base qualities were not kept.

TCRbeta CDR3 regions were amplified from genomic DNA by means of the immunoSEQ Assay, a bias-controlled multiplex PCR. Regarding the original processing steps: Within the assay, amplification of reference gene primers was used to estimate how many nucleated cells each sample contained. Sequence reads were collapsed and filtered to measure the absolute abundance of every unique TCRbeta CDR3 rearrangement. For each sample, productive Simpson clonality was calculated by taking the square root of Simpson's diversity index across productive rearrangements. What TCRdb holds here is the immuneACCESS table cut down to in-frame rearrangements. Part of the clones is not present; checked against another copy, under half of the missing clones reflect an unresolved V gene, and the others are unexplained. Clone size and V and J calls were adopted from that table, with D and trimming inferred from the DNA. The sample has under 120,000 clones on record, roughly 84% of them singletons. The ten largest clones represent under 2.5% of the sample.

Each collaborating institution followed its own protocols to collect whole blood in K2EDTA tubes. For TCRbeta analysis, collaborators shipped samples as frozen whole blood, isolated PBMCs, or DNA extracted from either of those sample types. The sample was peripheral blood. The receptor comes from a human donor in a cohort sampled during active COVID-19. The V gene is TRBV2 and the J gene is TRBJ1-1; the D gene is possibly TRBD1, with 5 bases matching. The DNA is as follows: TGTGCCAGCAGTGTATCCCGGGGGGTGACTGAAGCTTTCTTT. It codes for CASSVSRGVTEAFF. Full variable domain (CDR3 extended with the reference TRBV2 and TRBJ1-1 proteins): EPEVTQTPSHQVTQMGQEVILRCVPISNHLYFYWYRQILGQKVEFLVSFYNNEISEKSEIFDDQFSVERPDGSNFTLKIRSTKLEDSAMYFCASSVSRGVTEAFFGQGTRLTVV.